The 18 T cell receptor beta chains presented below share a single source sample, sequenced in a study of blood T cell repertoires in COVID-19. The table came from immunoSEQ multiplex PCR; TCRdb's copy has only in-frame clones and leaves some out. The sample includes about 230,000 clones, roughly 87% of them seen just once. Sequenced input: peripheral blood. The source of these receptors is a woman under 30 who had recovered from COVID-19.

The chain recombines TRBV12-3 or TRBV12-4 with TRBJ2-7; D call uncertain. The CDR3 extends over 10 amino acids. Trimming stripped 8 bases from V and 3 bases from J, with 5 bases between. The CDR3, as DNA: TGTGCCAGCGGAGACTACGAGCAGTACTTC. Its translation is CASGDYEQYF.

The genes are TRBV27 and TRBJ1-2; no clear D. V was cut by 9 bases and J by 7 bases, with 21 bases left in between. This CDR3 region has 14 residues. Looked up from germline, CDR1 is MNHEY and CDR2 is SMNVEV (reference sequence). DNA of the CDR3: TGTGCCAGTGCAAAGTCGGAATGGAGGGTTGGCTACACCTTC. It yields the protein CASAKSEWRVGYTF.

The chain has TRBV18 and TRBJ2-7; TRBD2 might be the D (5 bases). Germline CDR1 and CDR2: KGHSH and LQKENI. V gave up 3 bases and J gave up 0 bases, with 18 bases separating them. This CDR3 comprises 17 residues. The chain's CDR3 is CASSPSMRAALSYEQYF. CDR3 in DNA: TGTGCCAGCTCACCGTCAATGCGGGCGGCTCTCTCCTACGAGCAGTACTTC.

V usage is TRBV27 and J usage is TRBJ2-2; no clear D gene. This CDR3 is 16 amino acids long. V was shortened by 3 bases and J by 4 bases, with 15 bases between the two germline ends. The germline CDR1 and CDR2 sequences are MNHEY and SMNVEV (reference sequence). The DNA of the CDR3 is TGTGCCAGCAGTTTTTATGGGCCGCTCCTCACCGGGGAGCTGTTTTTT. Amino acids: CASSFYGPLLTGELFF.

The CDR3 coding sequence is TGTGCCAGCAGCTTTGGCGGGAGTAGTCTCTACGAGCAGTACTTC. Protein product: CASSFGGSSLYEQYF. This sequence joins TRBV11-3 and TRBJ2-7; 7 bases align to TRBD2. The germline V gene has CDR1 SGHNT and CDR2 YENEEA. V shed 3 bases and J 3 bases; nucleotides not matched to a gene: 8. The CDR3 loop spans 15 amino acids.

The rearrangement uses TRBV5-1 and TRBJ1-1, with D tentatively TRBD1 (6 bases). The germline CDR1 and CDR2 sequences are SGHRS and YFSETQ. V lost 0 bases, J lost 6 bases, and 12 bases lay in between. The CDR3 spans 14 residues. CDR3 amino acids: CASSLDLRGPEAFF. For the CDR3, the DNA is TGCGCCAGCAGCTTGGATCTCAGGGGACCTGAAGCTTTCTTT.

The J gene is TRBJ1-1, the V gene TRBV11-1; D might be TRBD1 (6 bases). Trimming removed 7 bases from V and 4 bases from J, with 16 bases in between. The V gene's germline CDR1 is SGHAT and CDR2 FQDESV (reference sequence). The CDR3 is 14 amino acids. The CDR3, as DNA: TGTGCCAGCACCGACTTGGGGGCAATCACTGAAGCTTTCTTT. This translates into CASTDLGAITEAFF.

The V and J genes are TRBV4-1 and TRBJ1-2, with D unclear. The germline V gene encodes CDR1 MGHRA and CDR2 YSYEKL. The CDR3 is 16 amino acids. The germline V and J ends were trimmed by 3 bases and 8 bases, with 22 bases remaining between them. The CDR3 is CASSHPLPPPRMGYTF. The CDR3 coding sequence is TGCGCCAGCAGCCACCCCCTTCCCCCTCCCCGTATGGGCTACACCTTC.

J is TRBJ2-3 and V is TRBV19, with 8 bases identical to TRBD2. The germline gives CDR1 LNHDA, CDR2 SQIVND (reference sequence). After removal of 3 bases from V and 3 bases from J, the junction contained 5 bases not matched to a gene. The CDR3 length is 15 residues. The CDR3 DNA reads TGTGCCAGTAGTATTCGAGCGGGAGTTACAGATACGCAGTATTTT. It specifies CASSIRAGVTDTQYF.

This clone was seen just once. The V call is TRBV4-3, the J call TRBJ2-3, with D hard to call. This CDR3 has 15 amino acids. The V gene's germline CDR1 is LGHNA and CDR2 YSLEER. Trimming pared 1 base from V and 0 bases from J, leaving 8 bases between. The CDR3: CASSQASTSTDTQYF. In DNA form, the CDR3 reads TGCGCCAGCAGCCAAGCGTCAACTAGCACAGATACGCAGTATTTT.

The chain is built from TRBV13 and TRBJ2-2; weak D call: TRBD2 (6 bases). The CDR3 totals 15 residues. V was pared by 0 bases and J by 7 bases, with 12 bases between. Germline lookup yields CDR1 PRHDT and CDR2 FYEKMQ (reference sequence). The CDR3 nucleotides read TGTGCCAGCAGCTTAGGCGGGAGTGGCGGCGGGGAGCTGTTTTTT. Translating gives CASSLGGSGGGELFF.

The chain couples TRBV6-2 or TRBV6-3 to TRBJ2-1; D gene unclear. V was cut by 6 bases and J by 3 bases, with 6 bases left in between. In germline, CDR1 is MNHEY, CDR2 SVGEGT. The CDR3 loop spans 12 amino acids. In nucleotides, the CDR3 is TGTGCCAGCAGCCTAGACTACAATGAGCAGTTCTTC. Its protein is CASSLDYNEQFF.

This chain links TRBV10-3 with TRBJ1-2; D unclear. This CDR3 comprises 13 residues. CDR1 and CDR2 from the germline V gene are ENHRY and SYGVKD. Trimming removed 4 bases at V and 4 bases at J, with 10 bases between. CDR3 amino acids: CAISGPNTYGYTF. CDR3 sequence (DNA): TGTGCCATCAGTGGTCCAAACACCTATGGCTACACCTTC.

This clone came up a few times. The CDR3 loop is CATSWDRLSYEQYF. CDR3 sequence (DNA): TGTGCCACCAGCTGGGACAGGTTATCCTACGAGCAGTACTTC. The chain has TRBV15 and TRBJ2-7; the match to TRBD1 covers 8 bases. The CDR3 has 14 residues. The germline V gene has CDR1 LNHNV and CDR2 YYDKDF (reference sequence). With V trimmed by 5 bases and J by 1 base, 4 bases remained unmatched.

This chain uses TRBV19 with TRBJ1-2, with no clear D. With 7 bases removed from V and 8 bases from J, the gap between germline ends came to 14 bases. The germline V gene encodes CDR1 LNHDA and CDR2 SQIVND (reference sequence). The length of the CDR3 is 12 residues. The CDR3 here is CASNPGVSGYTF. The CDR3 DNA is TGTGCCAGTAATCCGGGAGTGAGCGGCTACACCTTC.

V and J are TRBV4-3 and TRBJ2-2; D perhaps matches TRBD2 (5 bases). In germline, CDR1 is LGHNA, CDR2 YSLEER. This CDR3 spans 19 amino acids. Trimming cost V 3 bases and J 0 bases, with 20 bases left between them. CDR3 bases: TGCGCCAGCAGCCAGTCATGGGGTTTTCGGGGATCGAACACCGGGGAGCTGTTTTTT. Encoded protein: CASSQSWGFRGSNTGELFF.

The gene calls are TRBV11-3 and TRBJ1-1; perhaps TRBD1 as D (5 bases). This CDR3 comprises 14 residues. Germline CDR1 reads SGHNT; CDR2 reads YENEEA. V was shortened by 2 bases and J by 6 bases, with 13 bases between the two germline ends. This CDR3 is CASSLRGSAAEAFF. The CDR3 DNA follows: TGTGCCAGCAGCTTACGGGGGTCGGCGGCTGAAGCTTTCTTT.

The V and J genes are TRBV7-9 and TRBJ2-3; maybe TRBD1 (6 bases). The V gene lost 5 bases and the J gene lost 2 bases, with 17 bases spanning the gap. The CDR3 totals 16 residues. Germline CDR1 reads SEHNR; CDR2 reads FQNEAQ (reference sequence). CDR3 protein: CASSHHRDTNTDTQYF. In nucleotides, the CDR3 is TGTGCCAGCAGCCACCACCGGGACACCAACACAGATACGCAGTATTTT.